This T cell receptor beta chain was retrieved from a study of T cell changes during pregnancy in multiple sclerosis. TCRdb's copy holds only in-frame clones and misses some; the assay was immunoSEQ multiplex PCR. The data contain about 59,000 clones, nearly 95% of them singletons. Looked up from germline, CDR1 is SNHLY and CDR2 is FYNNEI. The length of the CDR3 is 14 residues. V gave up 5 bases and J gave up 8 bases; unmatched junction bases: 5. The genes are TRBV2 and TRBJ2-1, with 11 bases identical to TRBD2. The sample consisted of CD8+ T cells from peripheral blood mononuclear cells, taken in the third trimester of pregnancy. This TCR was sampled from a female donor with multiple sclerosis, enrolled in a pregnancy study. CDR3 coding DNA: TGTGCCAGCAGTTCACTAGCGGGAGAGTATGAGCAGTTCTTC. The encoded protein is CASSSLAGEYEQFF.